This T cell receptor (beta chain) was sequenced for a study of OX40 agonist ivuxolimab in advanced cancers. Study details: Patients were infused with ivuxolimab every 2 weeks at 0.01 to 10 mg/kg.

V dropped 2 bases and J dropped 2; count of bases not matched to a gene: 6. This CDR3 comprises 16 residues. CDR1 is SGHAT, CDR2 FQNNGV, per germline. Assay used: immunoSEQ multiplex PCR; TCRdb lists only in-frame clones, some missing. The sample lists about 80,000 clones, over 70% seen once, with roughly 0.77% in the top ten. The study sampled blood at baseline, cycle 4 day 1, and cycle 7 day 1. The sequence was collected from an adult with an advanced solid tumor such as melanoma, head and neck, liver or kidney cancer. V and J are TRBV11-2 and TRBJ2-7, with 10 bases identical to TRBD1. This specimen consisted of CD4+ or CD8+ T cells sorted from blood, obtained in a trial of the OX40 agonist ivuxolimab. As DNA, the CDR3 is TGTGCCAGCAGCTTATTAGGGGGGACAGGGGCCTACGAGCAGTACTTC. It translates to CASSLLGGTGAYEQYF.